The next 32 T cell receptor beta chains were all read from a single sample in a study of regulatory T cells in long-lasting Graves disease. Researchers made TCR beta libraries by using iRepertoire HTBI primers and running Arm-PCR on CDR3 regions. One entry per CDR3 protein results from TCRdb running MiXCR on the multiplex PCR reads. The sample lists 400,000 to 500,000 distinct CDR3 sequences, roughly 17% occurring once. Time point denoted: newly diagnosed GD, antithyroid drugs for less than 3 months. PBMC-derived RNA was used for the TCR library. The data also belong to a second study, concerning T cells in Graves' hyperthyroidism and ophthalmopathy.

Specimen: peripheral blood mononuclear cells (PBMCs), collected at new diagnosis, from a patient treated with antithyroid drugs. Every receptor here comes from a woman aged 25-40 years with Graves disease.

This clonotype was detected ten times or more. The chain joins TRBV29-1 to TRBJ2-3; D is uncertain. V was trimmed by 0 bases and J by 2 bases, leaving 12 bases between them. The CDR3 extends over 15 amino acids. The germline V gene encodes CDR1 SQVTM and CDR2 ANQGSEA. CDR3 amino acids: CSVEDVRTPTDTQYF. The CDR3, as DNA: TGCAGCGTTGAAGATGTTCGGACCCCCACAGATACGCAGTATTTT.

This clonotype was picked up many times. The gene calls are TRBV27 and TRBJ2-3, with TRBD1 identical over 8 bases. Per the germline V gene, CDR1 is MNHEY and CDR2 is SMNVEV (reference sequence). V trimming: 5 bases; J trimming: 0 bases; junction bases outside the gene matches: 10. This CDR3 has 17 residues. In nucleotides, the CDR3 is TGTGCCAGCAGTCTGAGGGACAGGAGTCTGAGCACAGATACGCAGTATTTT. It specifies CASSLRDRSLSTDTQYF.

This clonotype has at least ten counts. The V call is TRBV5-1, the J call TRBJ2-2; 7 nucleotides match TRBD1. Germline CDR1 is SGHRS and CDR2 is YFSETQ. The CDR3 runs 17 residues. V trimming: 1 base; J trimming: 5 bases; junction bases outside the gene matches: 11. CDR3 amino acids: CASSLKRGQARTGELFF. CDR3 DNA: TGCGCCAGCAGCTTGAAGCGAGGACAGGCCCGAACCGGGGAGCTGTTTTTT.

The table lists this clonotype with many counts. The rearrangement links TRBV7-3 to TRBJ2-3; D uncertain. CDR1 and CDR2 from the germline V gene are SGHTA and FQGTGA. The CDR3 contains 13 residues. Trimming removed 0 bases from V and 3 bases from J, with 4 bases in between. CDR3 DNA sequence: TGTGCCAGCAGCTTAACGTATACAGATACGCAGTATTTT. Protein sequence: CASSLTYTDTQYF.

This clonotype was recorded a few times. DNA of the CDR3: TGTGCCAGCAGCCAAGACCTTTGGACAGGGGATGGCTACACCTTC. Translated, it gives CASSQDLWTGDGYTF. V is TRBV4-2 and J is TRBJ1-2; 9 bases are a match to TRBD1. The length of the CDR3 is 15 residues. The V gene's germline CDR1 is LGHNA and CDR2 YNFKEQ. Losses at the gene ends were 0 bases for V and 6 bases for J; bases not matched to a gene: 5.

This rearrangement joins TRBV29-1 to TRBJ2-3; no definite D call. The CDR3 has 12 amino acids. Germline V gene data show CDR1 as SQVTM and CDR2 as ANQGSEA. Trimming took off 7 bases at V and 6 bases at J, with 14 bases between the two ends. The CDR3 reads CSARGGWDTQYF. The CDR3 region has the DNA TGCAGCGCCCGCGGTGGTTGGGATACGCAGTATTTT.

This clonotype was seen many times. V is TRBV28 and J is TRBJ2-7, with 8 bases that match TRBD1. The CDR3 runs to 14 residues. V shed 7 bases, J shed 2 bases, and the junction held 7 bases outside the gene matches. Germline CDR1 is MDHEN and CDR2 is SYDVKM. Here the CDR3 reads CASMGTGGPYEQYF. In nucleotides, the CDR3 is TGTGCCAGCATGGGGACAGGAGGCCCCTACGAGCAGTACTTC. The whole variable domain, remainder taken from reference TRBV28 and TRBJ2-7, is DVKVTQSSRYLVKRTGEKVFLECVQDMDHENMFWYRQDPGLGLRLIYFSYDVKMKEKGDIPEGYSVSREKKERFSLILESASTNQTSMYLCASMGTGGPYEQYFGPGTRLTVT.

The CDR3 is CSAAGLAGSGELFF. The CDR3 DNA sequence: TGCAGTGCTGCGGGACTAGCGGGATCCGGGGAGCTGTTTTTT. This chain links TRBV20-1 with TRBJ2-2, with TRBD2 identical over 13 bases. The V segment lost 5 bases and the J segment 6 bases; nucleotides outside the gene matches: 3. There are 14 residues in the CDR3. The germline gives CDR1 DFQATT, CDR2 SNEGSKA (reference sequence).

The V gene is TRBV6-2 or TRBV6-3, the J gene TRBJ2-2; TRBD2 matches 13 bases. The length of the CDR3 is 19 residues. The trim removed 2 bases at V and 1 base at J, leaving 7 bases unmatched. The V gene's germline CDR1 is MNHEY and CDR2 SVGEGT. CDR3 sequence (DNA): TGTGCCAGCAGTTACCTCGGACTAGCGGGAGTTCGGAACACCGGGGAGCTGTTTTTT. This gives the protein CASSYLGLAGVRNTGELFF.

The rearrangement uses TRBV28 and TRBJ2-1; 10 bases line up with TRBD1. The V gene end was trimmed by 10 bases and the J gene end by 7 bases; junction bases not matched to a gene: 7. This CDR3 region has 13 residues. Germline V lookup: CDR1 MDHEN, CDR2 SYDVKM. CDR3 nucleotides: TGTGCCATCCCGGGACAGGGGACTAATGAGCAGTTCTTC. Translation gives CAIPGQGTNEQFF. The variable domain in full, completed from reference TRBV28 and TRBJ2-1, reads DVKVTQSSRYLVKRTGEKVFLECVQDMDHENMFWYRQDPGLGLRLIYFSYDVKMKEKGDIPEGYSVSREKKERFSLILESASTNQTSMYLCAIPGQGTNEQFFGPGTRLTVL.

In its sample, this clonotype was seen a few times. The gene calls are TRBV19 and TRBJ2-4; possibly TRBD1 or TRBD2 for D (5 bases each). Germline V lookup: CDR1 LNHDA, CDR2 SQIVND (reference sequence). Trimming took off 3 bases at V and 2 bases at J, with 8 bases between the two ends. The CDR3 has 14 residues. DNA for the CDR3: TGTGCCAGTAGTATCGAGGGGCCCAAAAACATTCAGTACTTC. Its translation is CASSIEGPKNIQYF.

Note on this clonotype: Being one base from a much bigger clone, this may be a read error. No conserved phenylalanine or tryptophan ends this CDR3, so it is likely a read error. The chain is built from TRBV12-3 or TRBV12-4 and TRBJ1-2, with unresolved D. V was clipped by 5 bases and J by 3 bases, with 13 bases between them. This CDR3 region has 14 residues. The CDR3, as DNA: TGTGCCAGCAGTCGAGCAGGAGGGCACTATGGCTACACCTCC. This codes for CASSRAGGHYGYTS.

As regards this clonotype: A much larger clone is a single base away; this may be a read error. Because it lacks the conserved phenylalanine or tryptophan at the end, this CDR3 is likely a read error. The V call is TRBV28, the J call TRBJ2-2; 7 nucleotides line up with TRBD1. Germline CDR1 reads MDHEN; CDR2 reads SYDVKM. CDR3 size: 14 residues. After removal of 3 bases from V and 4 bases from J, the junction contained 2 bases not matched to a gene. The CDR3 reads CASSFGTATGELFL. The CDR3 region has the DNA TGTGCCAGCAGTTTCGGGACAGCCACCGGGGAGCTGTTTCTT.

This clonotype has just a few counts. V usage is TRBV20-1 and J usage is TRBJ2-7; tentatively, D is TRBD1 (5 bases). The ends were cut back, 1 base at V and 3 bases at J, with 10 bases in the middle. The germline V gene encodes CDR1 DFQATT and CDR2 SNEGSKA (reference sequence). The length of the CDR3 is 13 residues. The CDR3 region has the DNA TGCAGTGCTAGAGGGGGCAATGGCTACGAGCAGTACTTC. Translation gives CSARGGNGYEQYF.

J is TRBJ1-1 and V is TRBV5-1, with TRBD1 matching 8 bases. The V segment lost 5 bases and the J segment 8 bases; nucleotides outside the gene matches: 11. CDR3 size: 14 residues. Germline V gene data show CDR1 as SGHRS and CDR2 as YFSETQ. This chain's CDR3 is CASRVTGDEGEAFF. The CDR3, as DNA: TGCGCCAGCAGAGTGACAGGGGACGAGGGCGAAGCTTTCTTT.

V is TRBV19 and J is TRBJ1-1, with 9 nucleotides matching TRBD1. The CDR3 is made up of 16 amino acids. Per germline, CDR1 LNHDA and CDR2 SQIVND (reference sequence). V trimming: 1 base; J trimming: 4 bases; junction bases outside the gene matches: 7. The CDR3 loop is CASSIGDRAPLTEAFF. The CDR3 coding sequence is TGTGCCAGTAGTATAGGGGACAGGGCCCCCCTCACTGAAGCTTTCTTT.

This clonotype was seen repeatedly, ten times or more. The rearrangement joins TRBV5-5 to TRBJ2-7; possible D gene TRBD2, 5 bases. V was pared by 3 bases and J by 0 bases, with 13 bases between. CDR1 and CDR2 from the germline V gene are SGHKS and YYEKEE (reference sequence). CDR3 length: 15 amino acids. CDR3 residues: CASSSRSGSSYEQYF. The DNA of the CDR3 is TGTGCCAGCAGCTCCCGATCGGGGAGCTCCTACGAGCAGTACTTC.

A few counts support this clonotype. The CDR3 protein is CASSYTTNRGTEAFF. Here the CDR3 DNA reads TGTGCCAGCAGTTACACAACCAACAGGGGCACTGAAGCTTTCTTT. The V call is TRBV6-5, the J call TRBJ1-1; 7 bases map to TRBD1. Looked up from germline, CDR1 is MNHEY and CDR2 is SVGAGI. The V gene end was trimmed by 2 bases and the J gene end by 4 bases; junction bases not matched to a gene: 7. This CDR3 region has 15 residues.

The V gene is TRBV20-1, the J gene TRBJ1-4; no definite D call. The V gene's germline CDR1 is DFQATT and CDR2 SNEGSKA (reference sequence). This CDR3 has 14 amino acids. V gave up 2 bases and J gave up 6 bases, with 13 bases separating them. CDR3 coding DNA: TGCAGTGCTAGAATTCCCCTCCAGGATGAAAAACTGTTTTTT. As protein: CSARIPLQDEKLFF.

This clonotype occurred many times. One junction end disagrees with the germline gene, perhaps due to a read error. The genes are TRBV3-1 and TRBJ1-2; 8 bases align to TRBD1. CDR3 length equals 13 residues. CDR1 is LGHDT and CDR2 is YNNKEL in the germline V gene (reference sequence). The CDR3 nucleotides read TGTGCCAGCAGGCAAGCAGGGGGCAGAGGCTACACCTTC. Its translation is CASRQAGGRGYTF.

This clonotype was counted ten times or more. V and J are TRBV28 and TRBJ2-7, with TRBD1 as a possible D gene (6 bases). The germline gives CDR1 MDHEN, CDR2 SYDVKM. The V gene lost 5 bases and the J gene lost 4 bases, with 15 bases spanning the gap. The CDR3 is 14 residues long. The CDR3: CASSPRRGGYEQYF. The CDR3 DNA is TGTGCCAGCAGTCCCCGCAGGGGCGGTTACGAGCAGTACTTC.

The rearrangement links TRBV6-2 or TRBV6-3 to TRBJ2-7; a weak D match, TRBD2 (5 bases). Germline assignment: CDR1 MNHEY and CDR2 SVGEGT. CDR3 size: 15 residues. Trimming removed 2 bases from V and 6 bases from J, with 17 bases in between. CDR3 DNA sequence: TGTGCCAGCAGTTACAATAGCAGAGGGCGCTCCGAGCAGTACTTC. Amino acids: CASSYNSRGRSEQYF.

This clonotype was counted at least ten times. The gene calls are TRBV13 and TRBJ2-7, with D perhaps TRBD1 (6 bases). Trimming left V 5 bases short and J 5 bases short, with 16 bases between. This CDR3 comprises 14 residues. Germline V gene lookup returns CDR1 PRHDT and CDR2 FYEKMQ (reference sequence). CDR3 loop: CASSTTGQGHEQYF. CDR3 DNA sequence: TGTGCCAGCAGCACGACGGGCCAGGGGCACGAGCAGTACTTC.

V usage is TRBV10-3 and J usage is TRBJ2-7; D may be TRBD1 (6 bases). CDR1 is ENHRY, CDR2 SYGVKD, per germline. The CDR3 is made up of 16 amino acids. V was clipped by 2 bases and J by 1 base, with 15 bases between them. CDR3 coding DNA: TGTGCCATCAGTGAGGGATATGGACAGCAGTCCTACGAGCAGTACTTC. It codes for CAISEGYGQQSYEQYF.

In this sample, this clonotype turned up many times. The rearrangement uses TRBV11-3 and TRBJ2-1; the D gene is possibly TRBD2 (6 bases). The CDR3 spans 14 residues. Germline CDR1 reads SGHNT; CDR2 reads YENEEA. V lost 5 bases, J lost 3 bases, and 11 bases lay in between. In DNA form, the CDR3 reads TGTGCCAGCAGCCTTAGGGAGGACTACAATGAGCAGTTCTTC. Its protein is CASSLREDYNEQFF. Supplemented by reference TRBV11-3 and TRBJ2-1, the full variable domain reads EAGVVQSPRYKIIEKKQPVAFWCNPISGHNTLYWYLQNLGQGPELLIRYENEEAVDDSQLPKDRFSAERLKGVDSTLKIQPAELGDSAVYLCASSLREDYNEQFFGPGTRLTVL.

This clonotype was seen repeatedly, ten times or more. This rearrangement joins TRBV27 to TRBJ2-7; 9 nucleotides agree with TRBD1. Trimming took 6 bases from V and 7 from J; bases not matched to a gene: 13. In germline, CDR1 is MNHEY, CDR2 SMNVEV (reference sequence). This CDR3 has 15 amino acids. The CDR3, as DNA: TGTGCCAGCAGCAATTACCGGGACAGGGTAGGGGAGCAGTACTTC. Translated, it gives CASSNYRDRVGEQYF.

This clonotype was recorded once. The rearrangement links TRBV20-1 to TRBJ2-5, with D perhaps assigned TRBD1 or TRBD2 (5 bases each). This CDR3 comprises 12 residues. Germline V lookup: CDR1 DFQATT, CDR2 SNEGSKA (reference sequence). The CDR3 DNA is TGCAGGTCGGGGCTAGCCGGGGAGACCCAGTACTTC. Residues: CRSGLAGETQYF.

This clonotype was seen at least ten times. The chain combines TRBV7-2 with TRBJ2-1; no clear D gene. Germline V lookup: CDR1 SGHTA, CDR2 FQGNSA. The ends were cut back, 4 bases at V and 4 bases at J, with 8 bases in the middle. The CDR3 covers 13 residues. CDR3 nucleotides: TGTGCCAGCAGCTGGGCCGAATACAATGAGCAGTTCTTC. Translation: CASSWAEYNEQFF.

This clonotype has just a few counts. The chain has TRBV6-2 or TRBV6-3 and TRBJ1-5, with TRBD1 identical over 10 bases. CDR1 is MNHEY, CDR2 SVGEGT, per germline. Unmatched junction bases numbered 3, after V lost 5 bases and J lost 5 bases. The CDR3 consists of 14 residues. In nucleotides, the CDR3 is TGTGCCAGCAGTGCGGGACAGGGGTATCAGCCCCAGCATTTT. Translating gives CASSAGQGYQPQHF.

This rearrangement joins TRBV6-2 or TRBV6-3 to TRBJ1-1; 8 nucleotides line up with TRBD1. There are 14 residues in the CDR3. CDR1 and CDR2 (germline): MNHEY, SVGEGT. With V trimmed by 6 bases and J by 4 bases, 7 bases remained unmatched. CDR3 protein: CASRAGGLITEAFF. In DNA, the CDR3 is TGTGCCAGCAGAGCAGGGGGCCTTATCACTGAAGCTTTCTTT.

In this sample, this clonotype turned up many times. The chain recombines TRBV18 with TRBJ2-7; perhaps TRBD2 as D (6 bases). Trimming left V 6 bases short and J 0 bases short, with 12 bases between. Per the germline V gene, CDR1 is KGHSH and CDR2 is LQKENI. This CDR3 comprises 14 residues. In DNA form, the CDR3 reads TGTGCCAGCTCGCGGGACCGCTTCTCCTACGAGCAGTACTTC. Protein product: CASSRDRFSYEQYF. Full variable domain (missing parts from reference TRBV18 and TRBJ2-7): NAGVMQNPRHLVRRRGQEARLRCSPMKGHSHVYWYRQLPEEGLKFMVYLQKENIIDESGMPKERFSAEFPKEGPSILRIQQVVRGDSAAYFCASSRDRFSYEQYFGPGTRLTVT.

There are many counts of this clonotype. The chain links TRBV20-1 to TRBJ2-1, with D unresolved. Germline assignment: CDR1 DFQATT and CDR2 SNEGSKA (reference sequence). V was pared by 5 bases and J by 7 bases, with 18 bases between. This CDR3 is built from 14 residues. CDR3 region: CSAPTGGPRNEQFF. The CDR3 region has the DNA TGCAGTGCTCCCACTGGCGGACCTAGAAATGAGCAGTTCTTC.